This T cell receptor (beta chain) stems from a study of cytomegalovirus exposure and HLA in healthy donors (dated by TCRdb to about 2017). Regarding the research as a whole: An earlier analysis of several hundred of the donors reported under 300 Gb of sequence data and approximately 120 million unique TCR beta sequences obtained from about 200 million T cells. Typing coverage varied by locus: roughly 620-630 donors for A, B, C, DRB1 and DQB1; approximately 500 for DQA1; nearly 610 for DPA1; 450 to 480 for DPB1. The study aimed to test whether signatures of past pathogen exposure could be identified by cataloging public T cell receptors. Both class I and class II loci were covered by HLA typing, at four-digit resolution. Donor age, sex, ethnicity and CMV serostatus were compiled together with the repertoire data. Approximately 300 gigabases of sequencing data and some 85 million unique TCR sequences were included in an early release covering around 650 HLA-typed donors. Among about 370 genotyped donors of the cohort, an average of around 250,000 unique TCR beta nucleotide sequences was sequenced per donor, of which 15% to 20% were non-productive. Among the roughly 400 genotyped donors, 75% to 90% belonged to the genetic ancestry cluster associated with self-reported Caucasian donors. To predict cytomegalovirus infection status, the study combined high-throughput TCR immunosequencing, statistical association of individual TCRs with disease status, and machine learning. All discovery cohort repertoires had been generated on a single sequencing platform. Rather than drawing on any new phenotypic data, the later analysis identified candidate immune exposures from TCR beta sequences and the way those sequences occurred across donors. In a later analysis, previously published TCR beta repertoires from 600 to 850 donors were re-analyzed and high-resolution HLA genotyping was added so that TCR occurrence patterns could be studied. Along with the approximately 700-subject first cohort, a separate validation cohort of over 90 different subjects was used. In an earlier analysis of 500 to 650 of the donors, high-throughput TCR beta sequencing was used to judge whether each TCR beta V gene segment behaved as functional or pseudogenic. Genome-wide SNP genotypes for about 55% of the roughly 670 donors were used in a later genetic analysis, which treated that subset as a discovery cohort. The T cell repertoires of some 670 subjects were profiled by immunosequencing and related to cytomegalovirus serostatus. Roughly 5 DR-DQ haplotypes were handled as single units for association and clustering, since linkage in the cohort was strong. What the authors observed across the whole study: In a later analysis, the rate of TCR association differed among HLA loci, with DRB1 alleles having the most associated TCRs and HLA-C alleles having the fewest. The only immune exposure information available for the cohort was CMV serostatus. According to a later analysis, most CMV-associated TCR beta chains appeared to be HLA-restricted, and the HLA associations seemed to be driven largely by CMV exposure. The study gave a list of 150 to 200 TCR beta chains associated with cytomegalovirus. The authors suggested that the approach could potentially be extended to other disease states and immunological phenotypes. The presence/absence analyses assumed that sequencing depth was roughly uniform across donors, and that assumption may not be true. In a later analysis, HLA-associated TCR beta chains showed more clonal expansion and lower generation probabilities than non-associated chains that were equally common. Most TCR sequences were observed very rarely across donors, whereas some public TCRs were present in many individuals. A further reported finding was that TCR beta sequences accurately predicted the HLA-A and HLA-B alleles for most subjects in the first cohort. Some IMGT-functional V segments, including TRBV6-2 and TRBV6-3, could not be distinguished by the 87-base-pair reads and were therefore excluded. A later analysis reported that several top co-occurrence clusters appeared linked to parvovirus B19, influenza, CMV and Epstein-Barr virus. An association between a missense DCLRE1C variant and V-gene and J-gene trimming of TCR beta chains was found in a later genetic analysis and replicated in an independent cohort. In a later analysis, about 16,000 TCR beta sequences were associated with specific HLA alleles at a false discovery rate of 0.05. Because counts were too low, more than 15 rarely observed V segments, including chromosome 9 orphons, were left out of the earlier analysis of a few hundred of the donors. Only TCR beta chains were sequenced in this cohort, and the absence of alpha or paired-chain data limited detectable features. In an earlier analysis of about 600 of the donors, most TCR beta V segments appeared in productive rearrangements about 87% or about 30% of the time, broadly matching IMGT annotations. Correlated functional status among segregating V segments might be attributable to linkage disequilibrium, but an unknown experimental factor could not be ruled out. Because HLA typing was unavailable for some donors at each locus, only the typed subset was used in association tests. The classifier was reported to diagnose cytomegalovirus status with high specificity and sensitivity in both the original cohort and the validation cohort. A cluster of highly shared sequence variants was judged likely to represent a technical artifact of the sequencing pipeline. When HLA alleles, especially DR and DQ, strongly co-occurred, attributing TCR associations to individual alleles was difficult. A later genetic analysis reported fewer N-insertions in productive TCRs among donors in an Asian-associated ancestry cluster than the roughly 700-donor mean. In vitro tests confirmed that a few of the cytomegalovirus-associated TCR beta chains recognize cytomegalovirus antigens.

The cohort was made up of 500 to 800 healthy bone marrow donors. At the time of sampling, all cohort members were nominally healthy, though unrecorded immune exposures were likely present. The donor tested CMV seropositive, placing the donor among the roughly 300 seropositive members of the cohort. A peripheral blood sample was provided by each donor, and peripheral blood mononuclear cells were used for TCR beta sequencing. Genomic DNA extraction from the blood cell samples was performed with the Qiagen DNeasy Blood Extraction Kit. Library preparation used the immunoSEQ multiplex PCR assay. A mixture of 60 forward primers for TCR Vbeta segments and 13 reverse primers for TCR Jbeta segments was used in the multiplex PCR. A multiplex PCR assay on genomic DNA amplified the CDR3 region of rearranged TCR beta genes. On the Illumina HiSeq System, the amplified TCR beta libraries were sequenced as 87-base-pair reads. For the original study's pipeline: Across the 700 or so repertoires, a later analysis counted roughly 77 million unique TCR beta chains, 9.5 million to 13 million of which were shared by at least two donors. Raw reads were error-corrected and collapsed into unique sequences with a nearest-neighbor algorithm that merged closely related sequences to remove PCR and sequencing errors. V, D and J gene segments were assigned by aligning CDR3 sequences to IMGT reference sequences. For a sequence to be retained, a match of at least six nucleotides was required to both a V gene segment and a J gene segment. A rearrangement counted as productive if the CDR3 had no stop codons and remained in frame with V and J, and every other rearrangement counted as non-productive. Following IMGT convention, CDR3 was defined as the stretch from the second conserved V-encoded cysteine up to the conserved J-encoded phenylalanine. The earlier analysis of approximately 500 of the donors excluded sequences that lacked an unambiguous match to a single V gene segment. An earlier analysis of 500 to 600 of the donors classified V segments as functional when productive rearrangements were above 56.7% and as segregating when the standard deviation between donors was above 5%. A statistical classification framework was built for diagnosing cytomegalovirus status from the catalog of TCR beta chain sequences. In a later analysis, TCR nucleotide sequences were compared against IMGT/GENE-DB human TR gene sequences so that V and J genes could be assigned. Using the TCRdist pipeline, a later analysis assigned CDR3 sequences along with most-parsimonious VDJ recombination scenarios. A later analysis defined each TCR beta chain by its CDR3 amino acid sequence plus V-gene family, and excluded reads lacking a unique V-gene family. In a later analysis, fewer than 650 highly shared, low-generation-probability nucleotide sequences were removed to address suspected cross-contamination and a sequencing artifact. A later analysis calculated a clonal expansion index for each public chain from normalized within-repertoire ranks of inferred template counts. In a later analysis, generation probabilities were computed using a VDJ recombination model fitted to out-of-frame rearrangements, and the results were checked against IGoR. In a later analysis, hypergeometric tests were used to score TCR-TCR, TCR-HLA and TCR-CMV co-occurrence, with a repertoire-size bias correction applied to TCR pairs. In a later analysis, false discovery rates were estimated by permuting HLA or CMV assignments 20 times. In a later analysis, co-occurring TCRs were grouped with DBSCAN, and TCRdist sequence similarity was added when clustering was performed within HLA-allele-positive subsets. Repertoires with fewer than 30,000 or more than 120,000 public chains were left out of co-occurrence clustering, as were about 5 repertoires with anomalous nucleotide sharing. This is the immuneACCESS table as TCRdb keeps it, with only in-frame sequences that have V and J called. A part of the clones is gone; compared with another copy, unresolved V genes explain less than half, and the rest is unexplained. From that table come the V and J calls and clone size; the DNA was used to work out D and trimming. The sample includes 150,000 to 200,000 clones, with about 81% observed a single time. The ten largest account for around 2% of the sample.

Based on the germline V gene, the CDR1 and CDR2 sequences are SQVTM and ANQGSEA. Cut back by 4 bases and 4 bases, the V and J ends lie 16 bases apart. From cysteine to phenylalanine, the CDR3 is 15 amino acids long. Only CDR3 DNA remains: 45 bases, in frame from the first base. On this clone: Its antigen is not yet known. Per-base qualities were not stored, and no clone one base away is much larger.

The clonotype comes from a woman under 30 in good health and CMV-seropositive. The chain is assembled from TRBV29-1 and TRBJ2-2; 5 matching bases give a weak D call of TRBD1. The material sequenced was PBMCs. The bases read TGCAGCGTTGGTTCCCAGGGTTCCTTCACCGGGGAGCTGTTTTTT. It is translated as CSVGSQGSFTGELFF.